This is a list of T cell receptor beta chains from one sample in a study of CD8 T cells in Susac syndrome. TCRdb reprocessed the immunoSEQ multiplex PCR reads via MiXCR and lists one record per CDR3 protein. Among 200,000 to 250,000 distinct CDR3 sequences listed, 95% were seen once. Sequenced sample: CD4+ T cells from PBMCs. The source of these receptors is a human donor with multiple sclerosis. CDR3s include the opening cysteine and the closing phenylalanine or tryptophan. Fields, in order: CDR3 DNA, CDR3 protein, D gene, clone size, V gene, J gene. A D gene is named only where the DNA matches it firmly. Size tells how often a clone was seen (once, few, many) or the class of an expanded clone, and some rows leave it out.

cdr3_nt: TGCAGCGCCACCGAGCGGGAGACTTACGAGCAGTACTTC
cdr3_aa: CSATERETYEQYF
d_call: TRBD2
clone_size: once
v_call: TRBV29-1
j_call: TRBJ2-7

cdr3_nt: TGCAGTGCGAGGACAGGGCGCGAGAGACAGCCCCAGCATTTT
cdr3_aa: CSARTGRERQPQHF
d_call: TRBD1
clone_size: -
v_call: TRBV20-1
j_call: TRBJ1-5

cdr3_nt: TGTGCCAGCTCACCAGATATGGCCCTCGAACCCCAGCATTTT
cdr3_aa: CASSPDMALEPQHF
d_call: -
clone_size: once
v_call: TRBV18
j_call: TRBJ1-5

cdr3_nt: TGCGCCAGCAGCTTGGCTCTATTGTTAAATGAGCAGTTCTTC
cdr3_aa: CASSLALLLNEQFF
d_call: -
clone_size: -
v_call: TRBV5-1
j_call: TRBJ2-1

cdr3_nt: TGTGCCAGCAGTGTCGAGTACACAGATACGCAGTATTTT
cdr3_aa: CASSVEYTDTQYF
d_call: -
clone_size: -
v_call: TRBV6-4
j_call: TRBJ2-3

cdr3_nt: TGCAGTGCCTCGGGACAGAACACCGGGGAGCTGTTTTTT
cdr3_aa: CSASGQNTGELFF
d_call: -
clone_size: -
v_call: TRBV20-1
j_call: TRBJ2-2

cdr3_nt: TGTGCCAGCACCCAGCGGAGCCGCACAGATACGCAGTATTTT
cdr3_aa: CASTQRSRTDTQYF
d_call: -
clone_size: -
v_call: TRBV18
j_call: TRBJ2-3

cdr3_nt: TGTGCCAGCAGTCCCCGATTGGACAGGAACACGTTTAGCAATCAGCCCCAGCATTTT
cdr3_aa: CASSPRLDRNTFSNQPQHF
d_call: TRBD1
clone_size: -
v_call: TRBV2
j_call: TRBJ1-5

cdr3_nt: TGCAGTGCCTCCTCTCCGGCCGGGACCGGGGAGCTGTTTTTT
cdr3_aa: CSASSPAGTGELFF
d_call: -
clone_size: -
v_call: TRBV20-1
j_call: TRBJ2-2

cdr3_nt: TGTGCCAGCAGTCTCCCCACCGGGGAGCTGTTTTTT
cdr3_aa: CASSLPTGELFF
d_call: -
clone_size: -
v_call: TRBV27
j_call: TRBJ2-2

cdr3_nt: TGCAGCGTTGGGGCCACACAGGAGCAGTACTTC
cdr3_aa: CSVGATQEQYF
d_call: -
clone_size: -
v_call: TRBV29-1
j_call: TRBJ2-7

cdr3_nt: TGTGCCAGCAGCCCCCACGCAGGGGGCGGCTATGGCTACACCTTC
cdr3_aa: CASSPHAGGGYGYTF
d_call: TRBD1
clone_size: -
v_call: TRBV9
j_call: TRBJ1-2

cdr3_nt: TGTGCCAGCAGCGCAGTAGCGGTCCAAGAGACCCAGTACTTC
cdr3_aa: CASSAVAVQETQYF
d_call: -
clone_size: -
v_call: TRBV9
j_call: TRBJ2-5

cdr3_nt: TGCAGTGCTAGAAATAGGAGGGGAGGACCAGATACGCAGTATTTT
cdr3_aa: CSARNRRGGPDTQYF
d_call: -
clone_size: -
v_call: TRBV20-1
j_call: TRBJ2-3

cdr3_nt: TGTGCCAGCAGCTACCGACAGGCCTCTGGAAACACCATATATTTT
cdr3_aa: CASSYRQASGNTIYF
d_call: -
clone_size: -
v_call: TRBV6-5
j_call: TRBJ1-3

cdr3_nt: TGCAGCGTTGTAGTACAGGGGGCTCTGAACGAGCAGTACTTC
cdr3_aa: CSVVVQGALNEQYF
d_call: TRBD1
clone_size: -
v_call: TRBV29-1
j_call: TRBJ2-7

cdr3_nt: TGTGCACTGGATACGCAGTATTTT
cdr3_aa: CALDTQYF
d_call: -
clone_size: -
v_call: TRBV27
j_call: TRBJ2-3

cdr3_nt: TGTGCCAGCAGTTCCCCCGGCAACTCTGGGGCCAACGTCCTGACTTTC
cdr3_aa: CASSSPGNSGANVLTF
d_call: -
clone_size: once
v_call: TRBV6-4
j_call: TRBJ2-6

cdr3_nt: TGCAGTGCGATAGAGTTCCGCAGGGGGATGGAGACCCAGTACTTC
cdr3_aa: CSAIEFRRGMETQYF
d_call: TRBD1
clone_size: -
v_call: TRBV20-1
j_call: TRBJ2-5

cdr3_nt: TGTGCCAGCAGTTTGCGGGGGAACACTGAAGCTTTCTTT
cdr3_aa: CASSLRGNTEAFF
d_call: -
clone_size: -
v_call: TRBV12-3/TRBV12-4
j_call: TRBJ1-1

cdr3_nt: TGCGCCAGCAGCCAAGATAGTCTAGCGGGAGGGATGGAGACCCAGTACTTC
cdr3_aa: CASSQDSLAGGMETQYF
d_call: TRBD2
clone_size: -
v_call: TRBV4-1
j_call: TRBJ2-5

cdr3_nt: TGTGCCAGCAGCCACAGGACAGGAAGAACCGGGGAGCTGTTTTTT
cdr3_aa: CASSHRTGRTGELFF
d_call: TRBD1
clone_size: -
v_call: TRBV2
j_call: TRBJ2-2

cdr3_nt: TGTGCCAGCAGTTCCTCCATATTACGGGAGCAGTACTTC
cdr3_aa: CASSSSILREQYF
d_call: -
clone_size: -
v_call: TRBV27
j_call: TRBJ2-7

cdr3_nt: TGCAGTGCTAGAGCCAACCAAGAGACCCAGTACTTC
cdr3_aa: CSARANQETQYF
d_call: -
clone_size: -
v_call: TRBV20-1
j_call: TRBJ2-5

cdr3_nt: TGCGCCAGCCGAACAGGGGAGAGCTCCTATAATTCACCCCTCCACTTT
cdr3_aa: CASRTGESSYNSPLHF
d_call: TRBD1
clone_size: -
v_call: TRBV5-1
j_call: TRBJ1-6

cdr3_nt: TGCGCCAGCAGCTTGGTTCCTAGCGCAACAGATACGCAGTATTTT
cdr3_aa: CASSLVPSATDTQYF
d_call: -
clone_size: -
v_call: TRBV5-1
j_call: TRBJ2-3

cdr3_nt: TGTGCCAGCAGTTACTCGCCGGGACAGGTTACCTACGAGCAGTACTTC
cdr3_aa: CASSYSPGQVTYEQYF
d_call: TRBD1
clone_size: -
v_call: TRBV6-5
j_call: TRBJ2-7

cdr3_nt: TGTGCCTGGAGTGTAGTAAGGCAAACTGGCACACATGAGCAGTTCTTC
cdr3_aa: CAWSVVRQTGTHEQFF
d_call: -
clone_size: -
v_call: TRBV30
j_call: TRBJ2-1

cdr3_nt: TGTGCCAGCAGCTTGGAGGCTGCTACCTACGAGCAGTACTTC
cdr3_aa: CASSLEAATYEQYF
d_call: -
clone_size: -
v_call: TRBV5-4
j_call: TRBJ2-7

cdr3_nt: TGTGCCAGCAGCTCGGACAGATACGAGCAGTACTTC
cdr3_aa: CASSSDRYEQYF
d_call: -
clone_size: once
v_call: TRBV7-2
j_call: TRBJ2-7

cdr3_nt: TGCAGTGCTAGATCGTCCAGCGACTACGAGCAGTACTTC
cdr3_aa: CSARSSSDYEQYF
d_call: -
clone_size: -
v_call: TRBV20-1
j_call: TRBJ2-7

cdr3_nt: TGTGCCAGCAGCTTTGTGTCCGGCACAGATACGCAGTATTTT
cdr3_aa: CASSFVSGTDTQYF
d_call: -
clone_size: -
v_call: TRBV7-9
j_call: TRBJ2-3

cdr3_nt: TGTGCCAGCAGTCGCACCCAGGGGAACTATGGCTACACCTTC
cdr3_aa: CASSRTQGNYGYTF
d_call: -
clone_size: -
v_call: TRBV2
j_call: TRBJ1-2

cdr3_nt: TGTGCCAGCTCACCATCCGGGACACTGGAGCAGTACTTC
cdr3_aa: CASSPSGTLEQYF
d_call: -
clone_size: -
v_call: TRBV18
j_call: TRBJ2-7

cdr3_nt: TGCAGCGTCTCGGGACAGGGGGTTCTCAATGAGCAGTTCTTC
cdr3_aa: CSVSGQGVLNEQFF
d_call: TRBD1
clone_size: once
v_call: TRBV29-1
j_call: TRBJ2-1

cdr3_nt: TGTGCCTGGAGTGCGGACAGGCGGGGGGACGCCACTGAAGCTTTCTTT
cdr3_aa: CAWSADRRGDATEAFF
d_call: TRBD1
clone_size: -
v_call: TRBV30
j_call: TRBJ1-1